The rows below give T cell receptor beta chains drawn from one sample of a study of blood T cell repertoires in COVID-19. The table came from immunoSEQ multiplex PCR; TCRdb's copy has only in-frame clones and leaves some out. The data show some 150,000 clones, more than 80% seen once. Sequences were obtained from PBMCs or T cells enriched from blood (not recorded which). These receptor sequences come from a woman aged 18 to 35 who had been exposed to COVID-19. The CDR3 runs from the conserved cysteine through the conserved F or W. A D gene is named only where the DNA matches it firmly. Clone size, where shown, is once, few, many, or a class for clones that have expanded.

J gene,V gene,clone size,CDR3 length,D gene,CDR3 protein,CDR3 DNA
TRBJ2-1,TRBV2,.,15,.,CASSEGGRFYNEQFF,TGTGCCAGCAGTGAAGGGGGGAGGTTCTACAATGAGCAGTTCTTC
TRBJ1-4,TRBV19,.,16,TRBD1,CASSTLPGQDNEKLFF,TGTGCCAGTAGTACACTACCGGGACAGGATAATGAAAAACTGTTTTTT
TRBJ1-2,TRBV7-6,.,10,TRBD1,CASTFDRALF,TGTGCCAGCACCTTCGACAGGGCCCTCTTC
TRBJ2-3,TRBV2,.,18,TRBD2,CASSEAGTSGSPRDTQYF,TGTGCCAGCAGTGAAGCAGGGACTAGCGGGAGTCCACGAGATACGCAGTATTTT
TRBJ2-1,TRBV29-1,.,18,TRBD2,CSVDPGLAGRHSYNEQFF,TGCAGCGTCGACCCGGGACTAGCGGGACGACACTCCTACAATGAGCAGTTCTTC
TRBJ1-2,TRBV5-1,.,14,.,CASSLGGLNYGYTF,TGCGCCAGCAGCTTGGGGGGGCTTAACTATGGCTACACCTTC
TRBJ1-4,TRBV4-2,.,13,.,CASSQGQHEKLFF,TGTGCCAGCAGCCAAGGACAGCATGAAAAACTGTTTTTT
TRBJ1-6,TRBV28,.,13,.,CASVSGWGSPLHF,TGTGCCAGCGTTTCGGGGTGGGGTTCACCCCTCCACTTT
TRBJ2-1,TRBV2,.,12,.,CASTLEVNEQFF,TGTGCCAGCACACTAGAAGTCAATGAGCAGTTCTTC
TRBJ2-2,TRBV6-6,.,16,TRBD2,CASSYGLAENTGELFF,TGTGCCAGCAGTTACGGACTAGCGGAGAACACCGGGGAGCTGTTTTTT
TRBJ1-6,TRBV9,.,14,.,CASSVGQRNSPLHF,TGTGCCAGCAGCGTCGGACAGAGAAATTCACCCCTCCACTTT
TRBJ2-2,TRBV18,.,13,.,CASPGGPTGELFF,TGTGCCAGCCCCGGGGGACCCACCGGGGAGCTGTTTTTT
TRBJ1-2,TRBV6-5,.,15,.,CASSYSRQGGTGYTF,TGTGCCAGCAGTTACTCCCGGCAGGGCGGGACTGGCTACACCTTC
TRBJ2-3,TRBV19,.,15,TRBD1,CASSRLGTGTDTQYF,TGTGCCAGTAGTCGACTCGGGACAGGGACAGATACGCAGTATTTT
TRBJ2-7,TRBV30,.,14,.,CAWRLDRSPYEQYF,TGTGCCTGGAGACTAGACAGGAGTCCCTACGAGCAGTACTTC
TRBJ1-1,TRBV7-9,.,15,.,CASSLDRLRLAEAFF,TGTGCCAGCAGCCTTGACAGGCTGCGTTTGGCTGAAGCTTTCTTT
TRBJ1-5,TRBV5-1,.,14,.,CASSTGTPNQPQHF,TGCGCCAGCAGCACCGGGACACCCAATCAGCCCCAGCATTTT
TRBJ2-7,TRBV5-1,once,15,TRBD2,CASSLFLAGGNEQYF,TGCGCCAGCAGCTTGTTTCTAGCGGGAGGGAACGAGCAGTACTTC
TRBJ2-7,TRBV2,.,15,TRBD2,CASMREPGTTYEQYF,TGTGCCAGCATGAGGGAGCCCGGGACTACTTACGAGCAGTACTTC
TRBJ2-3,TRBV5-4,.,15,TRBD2,CAISIGGGRTDTQYF,TGTGCCATCTCTATAGGTGGCGGGAGAACAGATACGCAGTATTTT
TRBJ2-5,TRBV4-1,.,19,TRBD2,CASSQDIGTSGSLRETQYF,TGCGCCAGCAGCCAAGATATAGGGACTAGCGGGAGCCTCCGGGAGACCCAGTACTTC
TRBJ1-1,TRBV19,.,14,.,CASSIGTVNTEAFF,TGTGCCAGTAGTATAGGCACAGTCAACACTGAAGCTTTCTTT
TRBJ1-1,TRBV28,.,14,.,CASRVTVKNTEAFF,TGTGCCAGCAGGGTGACAGTGAAGAACACTGAAGCTTTCTTT
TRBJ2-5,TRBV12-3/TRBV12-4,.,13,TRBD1,CASSSYRGETQYF,TGTGCCAGCAGTTCCTACAGGGGTGAGACCCAGTACTTC
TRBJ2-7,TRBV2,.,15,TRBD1,CASSSQGAQVYEQYF,TGTGCCAGCAGTTCACAGGGGGCGCAAGTCTACGAGCAGTACTTC
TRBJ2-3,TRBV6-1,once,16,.,CASSEWVQAATDTQYF,TGTGCCAGCAGTGAGTGGGTGCAAGCGGCCACAGATACGCAGTATTTT
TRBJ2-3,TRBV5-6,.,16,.,CASSAPLGTGTDTQYF,TGTGCCAGCAGCGCACCTCTAGGAACTGGCACAGATACGCAGTATTTT
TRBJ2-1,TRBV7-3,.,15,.,CASSNQVGAYNEQFF,TGTGCCAGCAGCAACCAGGTCGGCGCCTACAATGAGCAGTTCTTC
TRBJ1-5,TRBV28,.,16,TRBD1,CASSLIWGQGRQPQHF,TGTGCCAGCAGTTTAATATGGGGACAGGGGCGTCAGCCCCAGCATTTT
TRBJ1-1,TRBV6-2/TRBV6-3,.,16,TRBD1,CASSPRGRGMNTEAFF,TGTGCCAGCAGTCCGAGGGGGCGCGGTATGAACACTGAAGCTTTCTTT
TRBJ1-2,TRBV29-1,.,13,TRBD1,CSVERTGVNGYTF,TGCAGCGTTGAAAGGACAGGGGTGAATGGCTACACCTTC
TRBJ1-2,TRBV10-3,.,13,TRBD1,CAISGTGLYGYTF,TGTGCCATCAGTGGGACAGGCCTCTATGGCTACACCTTC
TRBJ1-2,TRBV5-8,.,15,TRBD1,CASSRWTGPNYGYTF,TGTGCCAGCAGCCGGTGGACAGGGCCCAACTATGGCTACACCTTC
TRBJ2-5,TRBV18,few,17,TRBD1,CASTSGTGGLGGETQYF,TGTGCCAGTACTTCCGGGACAGGGGGCCTCGGGGGAGAGACCCAGTACTTC
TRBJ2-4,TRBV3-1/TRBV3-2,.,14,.,CASSLQGEENIQYF,TGTGCCAGCAGCCTTCAGGGGGAGGAAAACATTCAGTACTTC
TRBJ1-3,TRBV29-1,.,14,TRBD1,CSVEEDRPVNTIYF,TGCAGCGTTGAAGAGGACAGGCCAGTGAACACCATATATTTT
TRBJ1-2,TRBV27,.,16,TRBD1,CASSLTGDPANYGYTF,TGTGCCAGCAGTCTCACAGGGGATCCAGCTAACTATGGCTACACCTTC
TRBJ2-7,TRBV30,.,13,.,CAWSVSADYEQYF,TGTGCCTGGAGTGTATCAGCGGATTACGAGCAGTACTTC